The subject of this entry is one TCR beta chain. Its matching antigen is unknown. This specimen belongs to a study of T cells in Graves' hyperthyroidism and ophthalmopathy. Study results and limitations: Most thyroid-expanded clonotypes above 0.001 were also found in blood. A model of 13 V-J pairs discriminated ophthalmopathy from stable hyperthyroidism.

No ophthalmopathy progression within 18 months constituted stable Graves' hyperthyroidism. Uncontrolled infection, other autoimmune disease, pregnancy or lactation excluded patients. RNA transcripts served as the template for amplifying TCR beta CDR3 regions. The TCR CDR3 first-round RT-PCR relied on the HTBI primer set. Using its own MiXCR run on the multiplex PCR reads, TCRdb lists one record per CDR3 protein. The repertoire holds about 560,000 distinct CDR3 sequences, about 43% seen once, with 8.2% in the top ten. The germline V gene has CDR1 SQVTM and CDR2 ANQGSEA. V was pared by 6 bases and J by 6 bases, with 13 bases of the junction left unmatched. This CDR3 has 15 residues.

The sample taken for sequencing was peripheral blood or thyroid tissue (not recorded which). This receptor was taken from a woman aged 18-35 years with Graves' hyperthyroidism. The rearrangement joins TRBV29-1 to TRBJ1-5; 8 positions match TRBD1. CDR3 DNA sequence: TGCAGCGTCGGGGGGACAGGCCAACGGGGTCAGCCCCAGCATTTT. Translation: CSVGGTGQRGQPQHF.